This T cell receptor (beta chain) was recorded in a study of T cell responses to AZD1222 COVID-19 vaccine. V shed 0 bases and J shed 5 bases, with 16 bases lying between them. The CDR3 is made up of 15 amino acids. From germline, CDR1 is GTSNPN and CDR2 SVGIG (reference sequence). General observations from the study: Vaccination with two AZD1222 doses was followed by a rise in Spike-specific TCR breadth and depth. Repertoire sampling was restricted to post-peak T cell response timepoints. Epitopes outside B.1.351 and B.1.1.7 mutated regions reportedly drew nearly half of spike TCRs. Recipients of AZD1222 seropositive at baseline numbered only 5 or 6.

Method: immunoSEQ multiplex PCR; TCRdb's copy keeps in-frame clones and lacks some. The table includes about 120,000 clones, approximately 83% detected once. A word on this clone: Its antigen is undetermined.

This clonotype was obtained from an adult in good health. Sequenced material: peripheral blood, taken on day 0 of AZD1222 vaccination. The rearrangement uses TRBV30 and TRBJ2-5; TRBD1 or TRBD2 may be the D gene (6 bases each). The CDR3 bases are TGTGCCTGGAGTGTGGGGGGCTTGATGGGGGAGACCCAGTACTTC. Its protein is CAWSVGGLMGETQYF.